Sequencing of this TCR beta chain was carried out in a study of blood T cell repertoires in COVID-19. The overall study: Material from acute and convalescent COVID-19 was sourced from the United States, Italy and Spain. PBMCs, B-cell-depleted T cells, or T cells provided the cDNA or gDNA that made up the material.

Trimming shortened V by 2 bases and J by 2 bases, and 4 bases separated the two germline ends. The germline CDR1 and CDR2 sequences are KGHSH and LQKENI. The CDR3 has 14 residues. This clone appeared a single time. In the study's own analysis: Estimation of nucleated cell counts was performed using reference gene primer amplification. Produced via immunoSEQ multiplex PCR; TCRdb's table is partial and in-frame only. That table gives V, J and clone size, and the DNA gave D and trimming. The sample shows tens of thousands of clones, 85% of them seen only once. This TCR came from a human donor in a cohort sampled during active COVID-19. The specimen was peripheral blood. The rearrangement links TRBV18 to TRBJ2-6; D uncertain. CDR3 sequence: CASSPIAGANVLTF. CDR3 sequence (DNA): TGTGCCAGCTCACCAATCGCTGGGGCCAACGTCCTGACTTTC.